The 23 T cell receptor beta chains presented below share a single source sample, sequenced in a study of regulatory T cells in long-lasting Graves disease. Time point of the sample: newly diagnosed GD, antithyroid drugs for less than 3 months. The TCR library was prepared using RNA isolated from PBMCs. HTBI primers from iRepertoire and Arm-PCR of CDR3 regions yielded the TCR beta libraries. One entry per CDR3 protein, called by TCRdb with MiXCR from the multiplex PCR reads. The table lists fewer than 650,000 distinct CDR3 sequences, 15% to 20% of them singletons. The sample was also linked to a second study, of T cells in Graves' hyperthyroidism and ophthalmopathy.

The starting material was peripheral blood mononuclear cells (PBMCs), obtained at new diagnosis, from a patient treated with antithyroid drugs. Source of these receptors: a woman aged 25 to 39 with Graves disease.

The chain joins TRBV5-8 to TRBJ2-7, with 8 nucleotides matching TRBD1. V gave up 1 base and J gave up 0 bases; unmatched junction bases: 6. Looked up from germline, CDR1 is SGHTS and CDR2 is YDEGEE. This CDR3 spans 16 amino acids. In nucleotides, the CDR3 is TGTGCCAGCAGCTTGTATAGGACAGGGAACTCCTACGAGCAGTACTTC. This gives the protein CASSLYRTGNSYEQYF.

DNA of the CDR3: TGCAGTGCTAGAGATCATCATAGTCCCTCTGGGGCCAACGTCCTGACTTTC. Amino acids: CSARDHHSPSGANVLTF. The chain uses TRBV20-1 and TRBJ2-6; D remains unclear. The CDR3 spans 17 residues. The ends were cut back, 0 bases at V and 0 bases at J, with 12 bases in the middle. CDR1 DFQATT and CDR2 SNEGSKA come from the germline V gene (reference sequence).

CDR3 in DNA: TGTGCCAGCAGTACGACCGGCTCTGGAAACACCATATATTTT. Its protein product is CASSTTGSGNTIYF. The rearrangement joins TRBV6-1 to TRBJ1-3; no definite D call. The CDR3 length is 14 residues. V lost 5 bases to trimming and J lost 0 bases, with 8 bases between them. Germline V gives CDR1 MNHNS, CDR2 SASEGT.

This clonotype was observed many times. This rearrangement joins TRBV7-6 to TRBJ2-7; TRBD2 is a possible D gene (6 bases). Deletions cut 8 bases from V and 3 bases from J, with 14 bases between. CDR3 length: 13 amino acids. Germline CDR1 SGHVS, CDR2 FNYEAQ. DNA of the CDR3: TGTGCCAGCGGAGGGGCCGAGGGCTACGAGCAGTACTTC. It translates to CASGGAEGYEQYF.

This clonotype showed up many times. This chain links TRBV7-3 with TRBJ2-1, with TRBD1 identical over 7 bases. V lost 5 bases and J lost 6; bases outside the gene matches: 10. The CDR3 runs to 15 residues. Germline values: CDR1 SGHTA, CDR2 FQGTGA. The CDR3 loop is CASSPPGAGGNEQFF. The CDR3 nucleotides read TGTGCCAGCAGCCCCCCGGGTGCAGGGGGCAATGAGCAGTTCTTC.

The table lists this clonotype with a count of one. This chain joins TRBV27 and TRBJ2-7; D ambiguous. The germline CDR1 and CDR2 sequences are MNHEY and SMNVEV (reference sequence). The V and J ends lost 5 bases and 1 base respectively, with 15 bases between them. The CDR3 length is 15 residues. The CDR3 DNA reads TGTGCCAGCAGTCCTCTAGGGCGCCAGTCCTACGAGCAGTACTTC. It specifies CASSPLGRQSYEQYF.

V usage is TRBV19 and J usage is TRBJ1-5, with D possibly TRBD1 on 5 matching bases. CDR1 is LNHDA, CDR2 SQIVND, per germline (reference sequence). V was clipped by 7 bases and J by 11 bases, with 24 bases between them. The CDR3 has 15 residues. Here the CDR3 reads CASKDYSGTLGAQHF. The CDR3 bases are TGTGCCAGTAAAGATTATTCCGGGACTTTGGGAGCCCAGCATTTT.

This clonotype was observed a handful of times. This rearrangement joins TRBV6-1 to TRBJ2-7; 7 nucleotides agree with TRBD1. Trimming removed 5 bases from V and 8 bases from J; junction bases left unmatched: 12. Looked up from germline, CDR1 is MNHNS and CDR2 is SASEGT. The CDR3 sequence is 14 residues long. The CDR3 reads CASSTWDRELQQYF. DNA for the CDR3: TGTGCCAGCAGTACGTGGGACAGAGAGTTACAGCAGTACTTC.

This clonotype was seen at least ten times. The chain has TRBV2 and TRBJ2-1, with D uncertain. Germline V gives CDR1 SNHLY, CDR2 FYNNEI. The CDR3 totals 14 residues. V was clipped by 10 bases and J by 7 bases, with 20 bases between them. This chain's CDR3 is CATQKVKLVNEQFF. The CDR3 region has the DNA TGTGCCACACAAAAGGTAAAGCTTGTGAATGAGCAGTTCTTC.

This clonotype showed up many times. The gene calls are TRBV28 and TRBJ1-1, with TRBD1 matching over 9 bases. The CDR3 spans 17 residues. Germline values: CDR1 MDHEN, CDR2 SYDVKM. With V trimmed by 3 bases and J by 1 base, 9 bases remained unmatched. For the CDR3, the DNA is TGTGCCAGCAGTTTCTTTGGGACAGGGAAGGGGAACACTGAAGCTTTCTTT. It translates to CASSFFGTGKGNTEAFF.

This clonotype was seen ten or more times. This chain links TRBV20-1 with TRBJ1-1; D uncertain. The CDR3 runs to 13 residues. V shed 6 bases and J shed 5 bases, with 16 bases lying between them. Germline V gene lookup returns CDR1 DFQATT and CDR2 SNEGSKA (reference sequence). The chain's CDR3 is CSANGRGFTEAFF. CDR3 bases: TGCAGTGCAAACGGAAGAGGGTTTACTGAAGCTTTCTTT.

This clonotype was recorded many times. The V call is TRBV27, the J call TRBJ1-3, with 9 bases fitting TRBD1. Germline V gene sequence: CDR1 MNHEY, CDR2 SMNVEV (reference sequence). This CDR3 has 18 residues. After removal of 4 bases from V and 1 base from J, the junction contained 11 bases not matched to a gene. The DNA of the CDR3 is TGTGCCAGCAGTTCGAACCTTTTAGGACAGGGGTCTGGAAACACCATATATTTT. Translated, it gives CASSSNLLGQGSGNTIYF.

This clonotype was recorded a few times. The chain recombines TRBV29-1 with TRBJ2-1; the D gene is possibly TRBD2 (6 bases). The CDR3 loop spans 12 amino acids. Germline V gene lookup returns CDR1 SQVTM and CDR2 ANQGSEA. Trimming left V 5 bases short and J 2 bases short, with 7 bases between. In nucleotides, the CDR3 is TGCAGCGTTATAGCGGCCTACAATGAGCAGTTCTTC. Translation: CSVIAAYNEQFF.

Remarks on this clonotype: A clone one base away is much larger, so this may be a read error. The CDR3 bases are TGTGCCAGCAGCTTAGGGGAGGTGAACACTGAAGCTTCCTTT. Its translation: CASSLGEVNTEASF. The rearrangement joins TRBV5-1 to TRBJ1-1; weak D call: TRBD1 (5 bases). Per germline, CDR1 SGHRS and CDR2 YFSETQ. The length of the CDR3 is 14 residues.

This clonotype was observed many times. The chain carries TRBV10-3 and TRBJ2-5; no definite D call. This CDR3 is built from 13 residues. Germline V gene sequence: CDR1 ENHRY, CDR2 SYGVKD. V lost 6 bases and J lost 2, with 10 bases in between. The CDR3 DNA is TGTGCCATCAGAGACGGAGCACAAGAGACCCAGTACTTC. Its protein is CAIRDGAQETQYF.

At least ten counts were recorded for this clonotype. The chain uses TRBV6-1 and TRBJ2-7; D is unclear. The CDR3 consists of 12 residues. Germline CDR1 is MNHNS and CDR2 is SASEGT. V was cut by 6 bases and J by 6 bases, with 12 bases left in between. CDR3 in amino acids: CASSKGTPEQYF. The DNA for the CDR3 is TGTGCCAGCAGCAAGGGCACCCCCGAGCAGTACTTC.

This clonotype has just a few counts. This chain connects TRBV7-9 to TRBJ2-1; D possibly corresponds to TRBD2 (7 bases). The ends were cut back, 3 bases at V and 4 bases at J, with 16 bases in the middle. This CDR3 comprises 16 residues. Looked up from germline, CDR1 is SEHNR and CDR2 is FQNEAQ (reference sequence). This CDR3 reads CASSLDRGARYNEQFF. CDR3 nucleotides: TGTGCCAGCAGCTTGGATCGGGGGGCGCGGTACAATGAGCAGTTCTTC.

Many counts were recorded for this clonotype. The chain couples TRBV2 to TRBJ2-3; unclear D gene. Germline values: CDR1 SNHLY, CDR2 FYNNEI. The CDR3 spans 14 residues. V was clipped by 7 bases and J by 5 bases, with 16 bases between them. The CDR3 DNA reads TGTGCCAGCACACGGACCTCCCGGGTAGATACGCAGTATTTT. This translates into CASTRTSRVDTQYF.

This clonotype was picked up many times. This chain uses TRBV7-3 with TRBJ2-5; 9 nucleotides line up with TRBD1. Germline CDR1 is SGHTA and CDR2 is FQGTGA. V shed 2 bases, J shed 1 base, and the junction held 2 bases outside the gene matches. There are 15 residues in the CDR3. In DNA form, the CDR3 reads TGTGCCAGCAGCTTAGAGACAGGGGGCCAAGAGACCCAGTACTTC. Its translation: CASSLETGGQETQYF.

The V and J genes are TRBV12-3 or TRBV12-4 and TRBJ2-1; D unclear. The CDR3 runs to 19 residues. V lost 6 bases and J 5 bases, leaving 29 bases between the germline ends. This CDR3 reads CASRTEPPATPIFNNEQFF. The CDR3 region has the DNA TGTGCCAGCAGAACGGAACCCCCGGCGACTCCGATTTTTAACAATGAGCAGTTCTTC.

This clonotype has more than one count but fewer than ten. The chain has TRBV19 and TRBJ2-3, with no clear D. The CDR3 consists of 13 residues. V was trimmed by 5 bases and J by 2 bases, leaving 8 bases between them. From germline, CDR1 is LNHDA and CDR2 SQIVND (reference sequence). The CDR3 reads CASSLLDTDTQYF. The CDR3 DNA reads as TGTGCCAGTAGTTTGTTAGACACAGATACGCAGTATTTT.

V usage is TRBV30 and J usage is TRBJ1-2; no firm D call. Germline assignment: CDR1 GTSNPN and CDR2 SVGIG (reference sequence). V was shortened by 2 bases and J by 0 bases, with 16 bases between the two germline ends. CDR3 size: 16 residues. Here the CDR3 DNA reads TGTGCCTGGAGTCTACCCCCCCCTAAAGCTAACTATGGCTACACCTTC. Protein sequence: CAWSLPPPKANYGYTF.

This clonotype was seen many times. The chain recombines TRBV12-3 or TRBV12-4 with TRBJ2-3; D uncertain. The germline V and J ends were trimmed by 1 base and 4 bases, with 9 bases remaining between them. The CDR3 sequence is 14 residues long. The CDR3 region has the DNA TGTGCCAGCAGTTTAGGGGTATATGCAGATACGCAGTATTTT. It translates to CASSLGVYADTQYF.